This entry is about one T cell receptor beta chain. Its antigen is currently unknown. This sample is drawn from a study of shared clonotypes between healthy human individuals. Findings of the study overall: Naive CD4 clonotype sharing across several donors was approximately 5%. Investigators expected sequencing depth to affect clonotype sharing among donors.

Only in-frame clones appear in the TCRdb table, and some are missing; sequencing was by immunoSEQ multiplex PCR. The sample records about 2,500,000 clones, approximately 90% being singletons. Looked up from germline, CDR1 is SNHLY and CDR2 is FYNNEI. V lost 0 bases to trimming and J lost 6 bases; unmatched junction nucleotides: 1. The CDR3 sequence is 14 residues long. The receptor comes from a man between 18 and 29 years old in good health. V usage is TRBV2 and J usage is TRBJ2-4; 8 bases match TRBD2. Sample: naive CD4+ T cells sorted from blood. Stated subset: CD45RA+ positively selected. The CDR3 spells CASSEALAGNIQYF. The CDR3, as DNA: TGTGCCAGCAGTGAAGCCCTAGCGGGAAACATTCAGTACTTC.